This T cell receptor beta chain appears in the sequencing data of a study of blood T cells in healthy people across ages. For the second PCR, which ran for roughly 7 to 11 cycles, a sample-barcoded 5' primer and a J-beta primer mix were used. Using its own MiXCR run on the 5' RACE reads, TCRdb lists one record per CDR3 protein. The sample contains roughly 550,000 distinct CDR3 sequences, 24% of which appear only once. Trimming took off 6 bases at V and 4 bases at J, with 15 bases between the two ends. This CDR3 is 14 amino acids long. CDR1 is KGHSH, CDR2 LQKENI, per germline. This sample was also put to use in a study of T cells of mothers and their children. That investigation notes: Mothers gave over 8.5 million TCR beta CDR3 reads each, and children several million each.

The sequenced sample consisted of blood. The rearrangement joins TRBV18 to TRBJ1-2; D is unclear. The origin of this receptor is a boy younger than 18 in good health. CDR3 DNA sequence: TGTGCCAGCTCGCCAAATAGACCGAGCTATGGCTACACCTTC. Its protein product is CASSPNRPSYGYTF.